Below are 30 T cell receptor beta chains sequenced from a single sample in a study of post-analysis software for immune sequencing data. Findings and caveats of the study: Four or five TRBV segments (TRBV5-6, TRBV5-1 and TRBV20-1 among them) occurred more frequently in patients than in controls.

These receptors are not linked to any known antigen. Unique molecular identifiers were present in the TCR beta cDNA libraries. TCRdb processed the PCR reads anew with MiXCR; each CDR3 protein has one entry. The sample includes roughly 600,000 distinct CDR3 sequences, roughly 47% of them seen just once. The sequenced sample was blood. These receptors originate from a girl aged 5-17 years with multiple sclerosis.

The chain has TRBV9 and TRBJ2-1; D may be TRBD2 (6 bases). The V gene's germline CDR1 is SGDLS and CDR2 YYNGEE. Trimming cost V 0 bases and J 4 bases, with 8 bases left between them. CDR3 length: 14 residues. The CDR3 is CASSVGGVYNEQFF. The CDR3 DNA follows: TGTGCCAGCAGCGTAGGGGGGGTATACAATGAGCAGTTCTTC.

This clonotype was seen more than once but under ten times. The chain links TRBV11-1 to TRBJ2-1, with 9 bases that match TRBD2. Per the germline V gene, CDR1 is SGHAT and CDR2 is FQDESV (reference sequence). Losses at the gene ends were 5 bases for V and 5 bases for J; bases not matched to a gene: 7. The CDR3 spans 15 residues. The CDR3 is CASSVGASGDNEQFF. The CDR3 nucleotides read TGTGCCAGCAGCGTAGGAGCTAGCGGGGACAATGAGCAGTTCTTC.

V usage is TRBV14 and J usage is TRBJ2-3; 9 bases are shared with TRBD1. The CDR3 length is 14 residues. From germline, CDR1 is SGHDN and CDR2 FVKESK. The J segment lost 4 bases and the V segment lost 5 bases, leaving 4 bases of the junction unmatched. CDR3 loop: CASSGTGKADTQYF. The DNA for the CDR3 is TGTGCCAGCAGCGGGACAGGGAAAGCAGATACGCAGTATTTT.

Note on this clonotype: One end of the junction does not line up with germline, which may come from a read error. The J gene is TRBJ1-2, the V gene TRBV12-3 or TRBV12-4; 7 bases match TRBD1. There are 12 residues in the CDR3. CDR3 amino acids: CASRTGDYGCTF. The CDR3 nucleotides read TGTGCCAGCAGAACAGGGGACTATGGCTGCACCTTC.

This clonotype was observed a handful of times. The chain couples TRBV6-1 to TRBJ1-2; 10 bases align to TRBD1. Germline V gene data show CDR1 as MNHNS and CDR2 as SASEGT. This CDR3 has 17 amino acids. With V trimmed by 7 bases and J by 1 base, 12 bases remained unmatched. CDR3 region: CASTPEGQGRINYGYTF. The DNA for the CDR3 is TGTGCCAGCACTCCCGAGGGACAGGGGAGGATTAACTATGGCTACACCTTC.

A word on this clonotype: One end of the junction fails to match germline, which may point to a read error. The CDR3 here is CASSELKKLQGALYYGHTF. The CDR3 DNA reads TGTGCCAGCAGTGAATTAAAGAAGCTACAGGGGGCCCTATACTATGGCCACACCTTC. The chain is built from TRBV25-1 and TRBJ1-2, with 9 bases lining up with TRBD1. CDR1 and CDR2 (germline): MGHDK, SYGVNS. The CDR3 runs 19 residues.

The chain is built from TRBV20-1 and TRBJ2-5, with a possible D match to TRBD2 (7 bases). CDR1 is DFQATT, CDR2 SNEGSKA, per germline (reference sequence). The CDR3 spans 13 residues. Trimming cost V 8 bases and J 4 bases, with 17 bases left between them. In DNA, the CDR3 is TGCAGTTTCTCCGGGGGGCCGGGAGAGACCCAGTACTTC. This gives the protein CSFSGGPGETQYF.

This chain joins TRBV2 and TRBJ1-2, with a possible D match to TRBD1 (5 bases). Germline V CDR1 and CDR2: SNHLY, FYNNEI. Trimming removed 6 bases at V and 3 bases at J, with 8 bases between. The CDR3 sequence is 12 residues long. The chain's CDR3 is CASRAQDYGYTF. CDR3 DNA: TGTGCCAGCAGGGCACAGGACTATGGCTACACCTTC.

The chain carries TRBV27 and TRBJ2-1; D is perhaps TRBD2 (6 bases). CDR3 length equals 13 residues. Trimming took off 5 bases at V and 8 bases at J, with 13 bases between the two ends. The germline CDR1 and CDR2 sequences are MNHEY and SMNVEV (reference sequence). As DNA, the CDR3 is TGTGCCAGCAGTCCCGAGCCGGGGGATGAGCAGTTCTTC. Translation: CASSPEPGDEQFF.

This clonotype appeared a few times. The chain links TRBV5-5 to TRBJ2-1, with D unclear. The V and J ends lost 6 bases and 13 bases respectively, with 11 bases between them. CDR3 length: 10 amino acids. CDR1 is SGHKS, CDR2 YYEKEE, per germline (reference sequence). CDR3 DNA: TGTGCCAGCACCCGCTTTGACCAGTTCTTC. Translation gives CASTRFDQFF.

This clonotype was detected only a few times. The rearrangement uses TRBV5-1 and TRBJ2-5, with TRBD2 identical over 13 bases. Germline V gives CDR1 SGHRS, CDR2 YFSETQ. J lost 4 bases, V lost 1 base, and 10 bases had no gene match. This CDR3 contains 18 residues. CDR3 sequence (DNA): TGCGCCAGCAGCTTGTTTCCTTCCGGGACTAGCGGGGCAGAGACCCAGTACTTC. This sequence encodes CASSLFPSGTSGAETQYF.

This clonotype was seen a few times. The V call is TRBV28, the J call TRBJ2-4; no definite D call. Germline CDR1 MDHEN, CDR2 SYDVKM. Between the trimmed V and J ends, which lost 3 bases and 0 bases, there was a span of 15 bases. The CDR3 totals 17 residues. The CDR3 sequence: CASSFGPGLGAKNIQYF. CDR3 bases: TGTGCCAGCAGTTTCGGGCCCGGCCTCGGAGCCAAAAACATTCAGTACTTC.

This clonotype was found a few times. This chain uses TRBV10-2 with TRBJ2-1, with unresolved D. V was pared by 6 bases and J by 4 bases, with 10 bases between. Looked up from germline, CDR1 is WSHSY and CDR2 is SAAADI. The CDR3 consists of 13 residues. DNA for the CDR3: TGCGCCAGCAGCGGCCGTTATTACAATGAGCAGTTCTTC. Translating gives CASSGRYYNEQFF.

This clonotype was detected many times. J is TRBJ2-7 and V is TRBV5-6; 7 bases map to TRBD1. Losses at the gene ends were 4 bases for V and 2 bases for J; bases not matched to a gene: 12. This CDR3 comprises 16 residues. From germline, CDR1 is SGHDT and CDR2 YYEEEE. CDR3 sequence: CASSLPGTVMTYEQYF. Here the CDR3 DNA reads TGTGCCAGCAGCCTTCCGGGGACAGTGATGACCTACGAGCAGTACTTC.

In this sample, this clonotype turned up a few times. The V and J genes are TRBV10-3 and TRBJ2-4; 7 bases match TRBD1. This CDR3 is 14 amino acids long. Germline values: CDR1 ENHRY, CDR2 SYGVKD. V trimming: 0 bases; J trimming: 5 bases; junction bases outside the gene matches: 1. In DNA form, the CDR3 reads TGTGCCATCAGTGAGTCCGGGACAGAAAACATTCAGTACTTC. The encoded protein is CAISESGTENIQYF.

The chain recombines TRBV4-2 with TRBJ1-2, with D uncertain. This CDR3 region has 16 residues. CDR1 LGHNA and CDR2 YNFKEQ come from the germline V gene. V lost 1 base, J lost 1 base, and 13 bases lay in between. The DNA of the CDR3 is TGTGCCAGCAGCCAAGCCCCCATTAGCAGTAACTATGGCTACACCTTC. Its protein is CASSQAPISSNYGYTF.

The V and J genes are TRBV7-9 and TRBJ2-7; TRBD1 is a possible D gene (6 bases). V was pared by 5 bases and J by 2 bases, with 19 bases between. Germline values: CDR1 SEHNR, CDR2 FQNEAQ (reference sequence). This CDR3 comprises 16 residues. CDR3 region: CASSPRSWDKTYEQYF. The CDR3 DNA reads TGTGCCAGCAGCCCCCGTTCGTGGGACAAGACCTACGAGCAGTACTTC.

The chain carries TRBV20-1 and TRBJ2-1; no reliable D call. The CDR3 extends over 15 amino acids. Germline V gene data show CDR1 as DFQATT and CDR2 as SNEGSKA (reference sequence). V was clipped by 2 bases and J by 0 bases, with 11 bases between them. CDR3 sequence reads: CSARYSAISYNEQFF. For the CDR3, the DNA is TGCAGTGCTAGATACTCGGCTATCTCCTACAATGAGCAGTTCTTC.

This clonotype came up a few times. The chain has TRBV10-2 and TRBJ2-4; D possibly matches TRBD1 or TRBD2 (5 bases each). The J call is doubtful: the DNA matches TRBJ2-7 better. Per the germline V gene, CDR1 is WSHSY and CDR2 is SAAADI. This CDR3 has 12 amino acids. CDR3 loop: CASRGAAPEQYF. The CDR3 DNA reads as TGCGCCAGCCGAGGGGCGGCACCCGAGCAGTACTTC.

This clonotype was recorded a few times. The genes are TRBV28 and TRBJ2-7, with 12 bases matching TRBD2. The J call could be wrong; TRBJ2-5 is a better fit for the DNA end. The V gene's germline CDR1 is MDHEN and CDR2 SYDVKM. There are 16 residues in the CDR3. CDR3 sequence: CASRDRTSGERETQYF. CDR3 in DNA: TGTGCCAGCAGGGACAGGACTAGCGGGGAGAGGGAGACCCAGTACTTC.

This clonotype came up a few times. At one end the junction does not follow the germline gene, possibly because of a read error. This CDR3 reads CASSMTRDTEAFF. The CDR3 coding sequence is TGTGCCAGCAGTATGACCCGGGACACCGAAGCTTTCTTT. This sequence joins TRBV27 and TRBJ1-1, with D possibly matching TRBD1 (6 bases). The CDR3 spans 13 residues. Germline V lookup: CDR1 MNHEY, CDR2 SMNVEV (reference sequence).

The chain combines TRBV5-6 with TRBJ2-3; 8 nucleotides line up with TRBD1. Germline-derived CDR1 and CDR2 are SGHDT and YYEEEE. This CDR3 has 17 residues. Losses at the gene ends were 2 bases for V and 4 bases for J; bases not matched to a gene: 12. The CDR3 DNA reads as TGTGCCAGCAGCTTATTCACTCCGGACAGGGAAGCAGATACGCAGTATTTT. This gives the protein CASSLFTPDREADTQYF.

This clonotype came up a few times. V is TRBV7-9 and J is TRBJ2-1; D gene uncertain. Per the germline V gene, CDR1 is SEHNR and CDR2 is FQNEAQ (reference sequence). This CDR3 comprises 12 residues. V shed 3 bases and J shed 4 bases, with 4 bases lying between them. CDR3 nucleotide sequence: TGTGCCAGCAGCTTCGTGTACAATGAGCAGTTCTTC. This translates into CASSFVYNEQFF. The full variable domain, completed using reference TRBV7-9 and TRBJ2-1, is DTGVSQNPRHKITKRGQNVTFRCDPISEHNRLYWYRQTLGQGPEFLTYFQNEAQLEKSRLLSDRFSAERPKGSFSTLEIQRTEQGDSAMYLCASSFVYNEQFFGPGTRLTVL.

J is TRBJ1-2 and V is TRBV5-1; D remains ambiguous. CDR3 length equals 14 residues. Germline V gene sequence: CDR1 SGHRS, CDR2 YFSETQ. V was trimmed by 3 bases and J by 3 bases, leaving 12 bases between them. The CDR3 protein is CASSSEGEDYGYTF. DNA of the CDR3: TGCGCCAGCAGCTCCGAGGGTGAGGACTATGGCTACACCTTC. Using reference TRBV5-1 and TRBJ1-2 for the parts outside the CDR3, the full variable domain is KAGVTQTPRYLIKTRGQQVTLSCSPISGHRSVSWYQQTPGQGLQFLFEYFSETQRNKGNFPGRFSGRQFSNSRSEMNVSTLELGDSALYLCASSSEGEDYGYTFGSGTRLTVV.

V usage is TRBV20-1 and J usage is TRBJ2-1; 12 nucleotides line up with TRBD2. V gave up 6 bases and J gave up 8 bases; unmatched junction bases: 8. The CDR3 consists of 14 residues. The germline gives CDR1 DFQATT, CDR2 SNEGSKA (reference sequence). Here the CDR3 reads CSAPTSGSQDEQFF. CDR3 DNA sequence: TGCAGTGCCCCGACTAGCGGGAGTCAGGATGAGCAGTTCTTC.

J is TRBJ2-1 and V is TRBV10-3; the D is unclear. Germline V gives CDR1 ENHRY, CDR2 SYGVKD. Trimming took 0 bases from V and 10 from J, leaving 4 bases between them. This CDR3 comprises 11 residues. The CDR3 sequence is CAISESAEQFF. In nucleotides, the CDR3 is TGTGCCATCAGTGAGTCGGCAGAGCAGTTCTTC.

The chain joins TRBV10-3 to TRBJ1-2, with a tentative D call TRBD1 (6 bases). Germline values: CDR1 ENHRY, CDR2 SYGVKD. V lost 2 bases and J 2 bases, leaving 6 bases between the germline ends. This CDR3 spans 13 amino acids. The CDR3 is CAISERGNYGYTF. Here the CDR3 DNA reads TGTGCCATCAGTGAGAGGGGGAACTATGGCTACACCTTC.

This clonotype has just one count. The V gene is TRBV3-1, the J gene TRBJ2-7; TRBD2 is a possible D gene (5 bases). The germline CDR1 and CDR2 sequences are LGHDT and YNNKEL (reference sequence). Trimming left V 4 bases short and J 6 bases short, with 13 bases between. The CDR3 runs 13 residues. CDR3 sequence (DNA): TGTGCCAGCAGCCCCACGGGGAACTGCGAGCAGTACTTC. It specifies CASSPTGNCEQYF.

The rearrangement uses TRBV27 and TRBJ2-7; TRBD2 matches 7 bases. Germline-derived CDR1 and CDR2 are MNHEY and SMNVEV (reference sequence). V trimming: 2 bases; J trimming: 7 bases; junction bases outside the gene matches: 11. The length of the CDR3 is 15 residues. CDR3 residues: CASSLTLAAPREQYF. CDR3 DNA sequence: TGTGCCAGCAGTTTAACCCTAGCGGCCCCAAGGGAGCAGTACTTC.

V usage is TRBV3-1 and J usage is TRBJ2-3; D remains ambiguous. The CDR3 is 14 residues long. The V end lost 3 bases, the J end lost 5 bases, and 12 bases lay between the germline ends. Germline V CDR1 and CDR2: LGHDT, YNNKEL (reference sequence). For the CDR3, the DNA is TGTGCCAGCAGCCATATCTACTCCGGAGATACGCAGTATTTT. Translation: CASSHIYSGDTQYF.